This is a list of T cell receptor beta chains from one sample in a study of blood T cell repertoires in COVID-19. TCRdb keeps only in-frame clones here, not all; method: immunoSEQ multiplex PCR. The sample yields under 100,000 clones, around nine tenths seen once. The sample taken for sequencing was peripheral blood. The receptors were gathered from a woman aged 70-85 years with acute or convalescent COVID-19. The CDR3 runs from the conserved cysteine through the conserved F or W.

cdr3_aa	v_call	j_call
CASSRDRIGSPLHF	TRBV19	TRBJ1-6
CASSLGAGIGNYGYTF	TRBV5-1	TRBJ1-2
CASSGSGTYEQYF	TRBV10-1	TRBJ2-7
CASSHPVSTGNGYTF	TRBV7-9	TRBJ1-2
CASSDRDGTDTQYF	TRBV5-5	TRBJ2-3
CASSELGTGLSPYGYTF	TRBV6-1	TRBJ1-2
CASSYSGTTDGYTF	TRBV5-1	TRBJ1-2
CASSGQGAIYGYTF	TRBV7-2	TRBJ1-2
CASSLTSGGASYNEQFF	TRBV5-4	TRBJ2-1
CASSSQNWASTDTQYF	TRBV6-6	TRBJ2-3
CASSPWTGGWNEQFF	TRBV11-2	TRBJ2-1
CASGLGRTGGTEAFF	TRBV12-5	TRBJ1-1
CASSAGYLNEKLFF	TRBV19	TRBJ1-4
CASSQGRGGFGYTF	TRBV28	TRBJ1-2
CATLWGANEKLFF	TRBV28	TRBJ1-4
CASSLGLAGEETQYF	TRBV5-1	TRBJ2-5
CASGLAGVGEQFF	TRBV19	TRBJ2-1
CASSRNPTANTEAFF	TRBV5-4	TRBJ1-1
CASRGGLGSSYNEQFF	TRBV25-1	TRBJ2-1
CASSPGQGANTGELFF	TRBV5-1	TRBJ2-2
CASSLEQGINEQFF	TRBV5-5	TRBJ2-1
CASSRGSQPQHF	TRBV6-5	TRBJ1-5
CASSLDGVRDGYTF	TRBV7-2	TRBJ1-2
CASAGTGAGQPQHF	TRBV2	TRBJ1-5
CASSPRLAGARDTQYF	TRBV3-1/TRBV3-2	TRBJ2-3
CATGQTGTQGNEQFF	TRBV24-1	TRBJ2-1
CAISESTGNSNQPQHF	TRBV10-3	TRBJ1-5
CASSIGGNERQPQHF	TRBV19	TRBJ1-5
CASSSPGTGGYREAFF	TRBV5-1	TRBJ1-1
CASSAGYGNTIYF	TRBV6-4	TRBJ1-3
CASSPGLRDSPLHF	TRBV18	TRBJ1-6
CASSQSGSEKLFF	TRBV3-1/TRBV3-2	TRBJ1-4
CASTFTGTGGSGNTIYF	TRBV28	TRBJ1-3
CSVRGENEKLFF	TRBV29-1	TRBJ1-4
CASSLAGKNTEAFF	TRBV5-1	TRBJ1-1
CASSQDLLPRDRSSYNEQFF	TRBV3-1/TRBV3-2	TRBJ2-1
CAIGFQSRDTQYF	TRBV10-1	TRBJ2-3